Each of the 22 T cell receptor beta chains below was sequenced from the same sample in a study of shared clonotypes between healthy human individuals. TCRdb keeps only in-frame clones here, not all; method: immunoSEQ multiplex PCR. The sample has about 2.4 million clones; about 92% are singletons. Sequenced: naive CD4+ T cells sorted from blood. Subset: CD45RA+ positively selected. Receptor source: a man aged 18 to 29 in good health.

CDR3 residues: CASRKLAGEITSTDTQYF. The CDR3 DNA is TGCGCCAGCAGAAAACTAGCGGGAGAAATAACTAGCACAGATACGCAGTATTTT. The rearrangement links TRBV4-1 to TRBJ2-3; 11 bases align to TRBD2. J gave up 0 bases and V 6 bases, and 11 bases lay outside the gene matches. Germline V gene data show CDR1 as MGHRA and CDR2 as YSYEKL. CDR3 size: 18 residues.

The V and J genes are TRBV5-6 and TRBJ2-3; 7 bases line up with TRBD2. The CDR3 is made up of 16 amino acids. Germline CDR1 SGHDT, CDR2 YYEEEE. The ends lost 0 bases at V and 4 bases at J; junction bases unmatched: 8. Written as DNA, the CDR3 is TGTGCCAGCAGCTTGGGTATCGGGAGGTACCCAGATACGCAGTATTTT. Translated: CASSLGIGRYPDTQYF.

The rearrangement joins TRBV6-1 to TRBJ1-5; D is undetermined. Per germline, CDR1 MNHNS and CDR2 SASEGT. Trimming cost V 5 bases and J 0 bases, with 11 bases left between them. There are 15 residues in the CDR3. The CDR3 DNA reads TGTGCCAGCAGTTTACAGCAGGATAGCAATCAGCCCCAGCATTTT. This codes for CASSLQQDSNQPQHF.

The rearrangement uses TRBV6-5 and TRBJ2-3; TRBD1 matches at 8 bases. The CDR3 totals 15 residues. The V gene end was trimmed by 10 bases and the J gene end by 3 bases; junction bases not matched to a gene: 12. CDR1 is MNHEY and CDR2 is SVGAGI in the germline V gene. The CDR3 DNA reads TGTGCCACTTGCAGGGGGCTTAAGGGGACAGATACGCAGTATTTT. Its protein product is CATCRGLKGTDTQYF.

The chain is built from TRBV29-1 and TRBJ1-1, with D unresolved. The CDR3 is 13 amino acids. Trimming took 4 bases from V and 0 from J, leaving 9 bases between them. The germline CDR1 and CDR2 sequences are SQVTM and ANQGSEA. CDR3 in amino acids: CSVAPKMNTEAFF. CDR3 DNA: TGCAGCGTTGCCCCAAAGATGAACACTGAAGCTTTCTTT.

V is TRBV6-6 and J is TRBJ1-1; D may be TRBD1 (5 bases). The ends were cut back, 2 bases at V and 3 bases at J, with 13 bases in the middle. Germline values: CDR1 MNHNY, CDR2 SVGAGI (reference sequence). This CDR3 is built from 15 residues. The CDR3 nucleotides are TGTGCCAGCAGTTACCGTCCAGGGCGGGACACTGAAGCTTTCTTT. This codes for CASSYRPGRDTEAFF.

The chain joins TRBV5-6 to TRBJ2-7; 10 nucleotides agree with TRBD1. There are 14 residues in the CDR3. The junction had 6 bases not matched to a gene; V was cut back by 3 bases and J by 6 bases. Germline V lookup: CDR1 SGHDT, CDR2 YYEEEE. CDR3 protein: CASSSGTGVGEQYF. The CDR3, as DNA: TGTGCCAGCAGCTCCGGGACAGGGGTGGGCGAGCAGTACTTC.

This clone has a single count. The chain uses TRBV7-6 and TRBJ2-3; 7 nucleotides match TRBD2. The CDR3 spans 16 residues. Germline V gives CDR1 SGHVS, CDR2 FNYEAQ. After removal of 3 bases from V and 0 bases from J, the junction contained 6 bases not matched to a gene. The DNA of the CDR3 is TGTGCCAGCAGCTTTATGGCGGGGGAGAGCACAGATACGCAGTATTTT. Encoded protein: CASSFMAGESTDTQYF.

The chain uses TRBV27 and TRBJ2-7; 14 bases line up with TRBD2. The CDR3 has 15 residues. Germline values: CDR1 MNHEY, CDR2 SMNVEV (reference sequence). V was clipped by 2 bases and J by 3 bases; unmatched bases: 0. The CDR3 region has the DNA TGTGCCAGCAGTTTAGGGACTAGCGGGGGCTACGAGCAGTACTTC. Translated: CASSLGTSGGYEQYF.

The CDR3 coding sequence is TGCGCCAGCAGACGTGACCGAGCCTTTGGCTACACCTTC. Protein sequence: CASRRDRAFGYTF. This chain connects TRBV5-1 to TRBJ1-2, with D uncertain. Germline CDR1 SGHRS, CDR2 YFSETQ. The CDR3 spans 13 residues. Trimming left V 5 bases short and J 7 bases short, with 15 bases between.

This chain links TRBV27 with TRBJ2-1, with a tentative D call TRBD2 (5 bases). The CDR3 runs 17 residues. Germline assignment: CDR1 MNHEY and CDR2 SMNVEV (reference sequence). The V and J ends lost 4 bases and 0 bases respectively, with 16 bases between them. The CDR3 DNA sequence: TGTGCCAGCAGTTCCTATACGACCGGACTCTCCTACAATGAGCAGTTCTTC. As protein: CASSSYTTGLSYNEQFF.

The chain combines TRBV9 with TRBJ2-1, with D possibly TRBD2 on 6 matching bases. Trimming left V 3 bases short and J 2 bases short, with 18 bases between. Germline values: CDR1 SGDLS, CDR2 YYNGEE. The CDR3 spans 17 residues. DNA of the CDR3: TGTGCCAGCAGCGCCCGCGGGGAGTCAATCGCCTACAATGAGCAGTTCTTC. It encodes CASSARGESIAYNEQFF.

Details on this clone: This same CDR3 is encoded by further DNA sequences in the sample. In nucleotides, the CDR3 is TGCGCCAGCAGCTTCGGGACAGGGGGTACCTACGAGCAGTACTTC. Encoded protein: CASSFGTGGTYEQYF. V usage is TRBV5-1 and J usage is TRBJ2-7, with 11 bases identical to TRBD1. Germline V gene data show CDR1 as SGHRS and CDR2 as YFSETQ. The CDR3 is made up of 15 amino acids. The V segment lost 2 bases and the J segment 2 bases; nucleotides outside the gene matches: 3.

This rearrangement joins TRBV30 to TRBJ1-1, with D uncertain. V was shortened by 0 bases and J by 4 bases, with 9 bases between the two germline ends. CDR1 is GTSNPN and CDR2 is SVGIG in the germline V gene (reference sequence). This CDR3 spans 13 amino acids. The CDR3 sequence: CAWSVERSTEAFF. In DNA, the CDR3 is TGTGCCTGGAGTGTGGAAAGGAGCACTGAAGCTTTCTTT.

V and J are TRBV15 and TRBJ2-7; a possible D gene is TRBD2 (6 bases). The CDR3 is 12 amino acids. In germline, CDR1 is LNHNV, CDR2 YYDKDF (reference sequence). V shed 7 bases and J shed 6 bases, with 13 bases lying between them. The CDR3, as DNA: TGTGCCACCACGGCCGGGGGACCCGAGCAGTACTTC. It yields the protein CATTAGGPEQYF.

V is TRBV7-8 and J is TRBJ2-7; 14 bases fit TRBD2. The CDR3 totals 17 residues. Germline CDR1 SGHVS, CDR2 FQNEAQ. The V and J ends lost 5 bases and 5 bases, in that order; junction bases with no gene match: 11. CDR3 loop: CASSLRLGTSGRHEQYF. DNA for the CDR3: TGTGCCAGCAGCCTTCGCCTGGGGACTAGCGGGAGACACGAGCAGTACTTC.

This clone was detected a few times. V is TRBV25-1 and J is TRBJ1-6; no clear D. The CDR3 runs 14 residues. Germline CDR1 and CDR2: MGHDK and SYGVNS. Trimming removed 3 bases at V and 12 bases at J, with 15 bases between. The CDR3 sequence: CASSEGGKGRPLHF. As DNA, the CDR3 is TGTGCCAGCAGTGAGGGAGGGAAGGGTAGACCCCTCCACTTT. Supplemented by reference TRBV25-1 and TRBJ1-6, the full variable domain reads EADIYQTPRYLVIGTGKKITLECSQTMGHDKMYWYQQDPGMELHLIHYSYGVNSTEKGDLSSESTVSRIRTEHFPLTLESARPSHTSQYLCASSEGGKGRPLHFGNGTRLTVT.

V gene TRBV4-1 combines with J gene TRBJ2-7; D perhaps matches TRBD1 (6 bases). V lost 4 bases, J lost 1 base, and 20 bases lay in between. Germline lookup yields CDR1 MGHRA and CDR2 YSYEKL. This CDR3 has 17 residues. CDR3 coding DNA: TGCGCCAGCAGCCGACAACACCCCAGGGGCGCATCCTACGAGCAGTACTTC. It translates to CASSRQHPRGASYEQYF.

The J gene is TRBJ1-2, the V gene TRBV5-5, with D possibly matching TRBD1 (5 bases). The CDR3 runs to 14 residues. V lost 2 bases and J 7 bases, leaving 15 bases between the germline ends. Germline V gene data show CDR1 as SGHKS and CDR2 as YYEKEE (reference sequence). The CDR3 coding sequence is TGTGCCAGCAGCTTTGCAGGGAGTGAGAGTGGCTACACCTTC. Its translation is CASSFAGSESGYTF.

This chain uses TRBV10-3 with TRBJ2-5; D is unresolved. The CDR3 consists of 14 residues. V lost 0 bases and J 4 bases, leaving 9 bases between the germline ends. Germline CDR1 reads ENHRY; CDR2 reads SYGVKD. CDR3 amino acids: CAISESVRGETQYF. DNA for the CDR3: TGTGCCATCAGTGAGTCTGTACGAGGAGAGACCCAGTACTTC.

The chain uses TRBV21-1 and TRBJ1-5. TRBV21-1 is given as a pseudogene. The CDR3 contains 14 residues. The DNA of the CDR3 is TGTGCCAGCAGCAGCTTTTGTGGGGATCAGCCCCAGCATTTT. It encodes CASSSFCGDQPQHF.

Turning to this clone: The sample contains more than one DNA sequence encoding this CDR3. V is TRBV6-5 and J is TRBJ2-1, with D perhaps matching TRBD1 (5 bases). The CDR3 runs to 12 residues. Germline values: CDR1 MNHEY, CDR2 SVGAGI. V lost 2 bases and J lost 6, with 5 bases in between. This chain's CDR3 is CASSYRGNEQFF. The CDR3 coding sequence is TGTGCCAGCAGTTACAGGGGCAATGAGCAGTTCTTC.